This TCR beta chain came from a study of blood T cell repertoires in COVID-19. TCRdb's copy holds only in-frame clones and misses some; the assay was immunoSEQ multiplex PCR. The sample lists around 200,000 clones; approximately 87% were seen once. This sequence was found in a man between 18 and 35 years old with active or convalescent COVID-19. Sequencing used peripheral blood.

DNA of the CDR3: TGTGCCAGCAGCCAAGATATTACTAGCGGGAGCTCCTACAATGAGCAGTTCTTC. It translates to CASSQDITSGSSYNEQFF. The rearrangement links TRBV4-2 to TRBJ2-1; 11 bases are a match to TRBD2. Germline V gives CDR1 LGHNA, CDR2 YNFKEQ. This CDR3 is 18 amino acids long. V lost 0 bases, J lost 0 bases, and 4 bases stayed unmatched.